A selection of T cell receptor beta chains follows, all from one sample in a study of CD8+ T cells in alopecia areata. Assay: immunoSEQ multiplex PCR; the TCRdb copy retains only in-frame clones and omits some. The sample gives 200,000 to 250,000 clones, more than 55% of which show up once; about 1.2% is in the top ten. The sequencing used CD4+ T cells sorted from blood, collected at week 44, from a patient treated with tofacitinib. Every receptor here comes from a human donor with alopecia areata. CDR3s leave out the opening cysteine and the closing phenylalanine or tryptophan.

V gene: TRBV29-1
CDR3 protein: SLDKTGPSTDTQY

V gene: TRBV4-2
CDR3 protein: ASSQDSGLGGQETQY

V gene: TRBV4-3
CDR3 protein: ASSQGYQGRNSPLH

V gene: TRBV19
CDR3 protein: ASSPVTPANTGELF

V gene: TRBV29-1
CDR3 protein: SVGTLGQGPNYGYT

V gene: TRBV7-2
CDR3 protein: ASSLVGSNYGYT

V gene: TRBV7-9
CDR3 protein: ASSPGTFGSPLH

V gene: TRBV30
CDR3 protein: AWSASGGVWGGYT

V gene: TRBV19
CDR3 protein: ASSPGQTYEQY

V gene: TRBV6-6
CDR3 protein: ASSNTGSGANVLT

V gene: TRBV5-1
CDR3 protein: ASSLGGTYEQY

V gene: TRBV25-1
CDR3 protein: ASSEWQWNTEAF

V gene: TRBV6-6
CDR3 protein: ASRVGTSAYEQY

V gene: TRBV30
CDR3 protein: AWLGAYNEQF

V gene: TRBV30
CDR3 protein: AWSVRGNNNYGYT

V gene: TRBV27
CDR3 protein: ASLSFGTANTEAF

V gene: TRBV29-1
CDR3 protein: SVSGTVIEAF

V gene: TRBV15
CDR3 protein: ATSLGGSDTEAF

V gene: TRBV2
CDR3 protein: ASRVAEQF

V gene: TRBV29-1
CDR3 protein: SVEADYEQY

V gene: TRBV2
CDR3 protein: ASSEMASGGFSYEQY

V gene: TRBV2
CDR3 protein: ASSVGTFTDTQY

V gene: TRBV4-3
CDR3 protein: ASSQDWQTQETQY

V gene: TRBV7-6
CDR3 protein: ASSLAGGPLETQY

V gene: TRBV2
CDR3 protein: ASSEVRGQGFPF

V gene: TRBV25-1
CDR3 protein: ASRVGNQPQH

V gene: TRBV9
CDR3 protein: ASSPGEDYGYT

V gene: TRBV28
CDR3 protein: ASSLAWVNGASEEQY

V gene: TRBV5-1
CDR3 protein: ASSMETAYGYT

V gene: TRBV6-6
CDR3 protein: ASSQTGKGSSYEQY

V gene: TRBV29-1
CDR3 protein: SVGASNYGYT

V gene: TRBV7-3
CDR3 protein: ASSLSPVPNSPLH

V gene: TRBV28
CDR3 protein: ATNPSGGKETQY

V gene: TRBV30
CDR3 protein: AWSGQGSTGELF

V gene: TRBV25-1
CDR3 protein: ASSVPAGGRTDTQY

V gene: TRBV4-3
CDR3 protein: ASSQQQGAGNIQY

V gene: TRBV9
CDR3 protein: ASSVTTGGNYEQY

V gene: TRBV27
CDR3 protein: ASSLKAGGPGTGELF

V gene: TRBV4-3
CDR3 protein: ASSQTPGPTGVGYT

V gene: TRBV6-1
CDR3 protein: ASSEGPPNSPLH

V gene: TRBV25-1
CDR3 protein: ASSDYQGYGYT

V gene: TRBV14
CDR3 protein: ASSLRGFNEKLF